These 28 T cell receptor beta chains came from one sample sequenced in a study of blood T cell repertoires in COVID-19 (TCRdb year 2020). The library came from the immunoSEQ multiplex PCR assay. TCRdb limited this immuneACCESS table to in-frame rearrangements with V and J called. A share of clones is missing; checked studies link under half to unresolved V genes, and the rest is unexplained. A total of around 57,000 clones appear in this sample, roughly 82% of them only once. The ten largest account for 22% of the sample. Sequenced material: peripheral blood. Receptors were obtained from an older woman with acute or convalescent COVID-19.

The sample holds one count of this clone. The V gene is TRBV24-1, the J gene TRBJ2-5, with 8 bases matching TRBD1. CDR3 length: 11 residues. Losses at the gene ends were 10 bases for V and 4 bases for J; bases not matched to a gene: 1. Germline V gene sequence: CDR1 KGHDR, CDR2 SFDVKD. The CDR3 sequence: CATGQGETQYF. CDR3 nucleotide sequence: TGTGCCACAGGACAGGGAGAGACCCAGTACTTC.

The CDR3 spells CASSLAGRDYGYTF. CDR3 DNA sequence: TGTGCCAGCAGCTTGGCGGGCAGGGACTATGGCTACACCTTC. The J gene is TRBJ1-2, the V gene TRBV5-6; D is perhaps TRBD1 (5 bases). Trimming stripped 0 bases from V and 3 bases from J, with 9 bases between. This CDR3 comprises 14 residues. Per germline, CDR1 SGHDT and CDR2 YYEEEE.

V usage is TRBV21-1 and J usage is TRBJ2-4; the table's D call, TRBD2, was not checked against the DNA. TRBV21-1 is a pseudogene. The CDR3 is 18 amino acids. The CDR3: CASIIGAGGILAKNIQYF. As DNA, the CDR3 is TGTGCCAGCATTATTGGAGCGGGGGGTATTCTAGCCAAAAACATTCAGTACTTC.

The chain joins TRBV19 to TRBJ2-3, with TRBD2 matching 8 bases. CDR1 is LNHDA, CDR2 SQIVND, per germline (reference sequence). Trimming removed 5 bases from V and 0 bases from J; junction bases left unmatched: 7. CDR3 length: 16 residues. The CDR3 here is CASSFIAGSSTDTQYF. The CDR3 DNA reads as TGTGCCAGTAGTTTCATAGCGGGATCTAGCACAGATACGCAGTATTTT.

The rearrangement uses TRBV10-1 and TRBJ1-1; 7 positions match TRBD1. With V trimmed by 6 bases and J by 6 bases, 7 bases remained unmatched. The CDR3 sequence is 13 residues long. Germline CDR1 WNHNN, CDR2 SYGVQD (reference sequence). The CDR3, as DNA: TGCGCCAGCAGGTCAGCGCAGGGGGCTGAAGCTTTCTTT. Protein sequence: CASRSAQGAEAFF.

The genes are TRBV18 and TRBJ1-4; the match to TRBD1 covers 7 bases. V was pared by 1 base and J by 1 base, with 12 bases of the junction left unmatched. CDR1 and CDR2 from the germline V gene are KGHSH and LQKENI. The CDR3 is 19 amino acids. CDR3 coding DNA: TGTGCCAGCTCACCACAGCCACAAAGGGGGCTGGGAACTAATGAAAAACTGTTTTTT. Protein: CASSPQPQRGLGTNEKLFF.

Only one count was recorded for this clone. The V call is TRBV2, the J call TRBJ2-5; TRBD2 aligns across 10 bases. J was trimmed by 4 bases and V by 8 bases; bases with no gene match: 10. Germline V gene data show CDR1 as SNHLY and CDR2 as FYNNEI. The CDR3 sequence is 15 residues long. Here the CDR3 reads CASFRPSGGLETQYF. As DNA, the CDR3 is TGTGCCAGCTTCAGGCCTAGCGGGGGTTTAGAGACCCAGTACTTC. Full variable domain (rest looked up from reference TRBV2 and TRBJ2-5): EPEVTQTPSHQVTQMGQEVILRCVPISNHLYFYWYRQILGQKVEFLVSFYNNEISEKSEIFDDQFSVERPDGSNFTLKIRSTKLEDSAMYFCASFRPSGGLETQYFGPGTRLLVL.

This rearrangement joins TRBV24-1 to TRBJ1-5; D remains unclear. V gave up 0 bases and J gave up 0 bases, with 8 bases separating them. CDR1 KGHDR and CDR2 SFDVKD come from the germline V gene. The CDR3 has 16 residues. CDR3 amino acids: CATSDLARYSNQPQHF. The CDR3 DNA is TGTGCCACCAGTGATTTGGCCAGGTATAGCAATCAGCCCCAGCATTTT.

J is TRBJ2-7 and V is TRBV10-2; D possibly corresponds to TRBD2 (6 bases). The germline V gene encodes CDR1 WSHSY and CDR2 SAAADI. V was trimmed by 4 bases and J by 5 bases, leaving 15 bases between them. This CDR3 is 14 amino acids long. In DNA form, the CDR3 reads TGCGCCAGCAGTGGGGGCGGGGCGGGCGACGAGCAGTACTTC. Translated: CASSGGGAGDEQYF.

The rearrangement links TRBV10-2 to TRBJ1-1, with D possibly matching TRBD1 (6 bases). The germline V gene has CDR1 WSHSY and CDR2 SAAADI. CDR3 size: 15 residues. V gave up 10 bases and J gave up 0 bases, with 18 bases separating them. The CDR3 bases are TGCGCCACGGGGAGACAGGCTTCCCTGAACACTGAAGCTTTCTTT. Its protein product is CATGRQASLNTEAFF.

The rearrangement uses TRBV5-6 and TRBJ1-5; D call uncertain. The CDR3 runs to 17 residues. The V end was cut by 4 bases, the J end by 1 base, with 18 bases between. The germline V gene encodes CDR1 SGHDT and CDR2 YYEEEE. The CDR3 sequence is CASSLTFLGRSNQPQHF. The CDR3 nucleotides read TGTGCCAGCAGCCTGACCTTTCTGGGGAGAAGCAATCAGCCCCAGCATTTT.

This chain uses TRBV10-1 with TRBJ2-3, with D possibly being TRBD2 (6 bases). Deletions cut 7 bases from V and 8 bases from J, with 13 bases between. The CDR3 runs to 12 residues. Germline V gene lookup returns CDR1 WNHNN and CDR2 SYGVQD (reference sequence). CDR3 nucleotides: TGCGCCAGCATAGGGACTCAGGGTACGCAGTATTTT. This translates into CASIGTQGTQYF.

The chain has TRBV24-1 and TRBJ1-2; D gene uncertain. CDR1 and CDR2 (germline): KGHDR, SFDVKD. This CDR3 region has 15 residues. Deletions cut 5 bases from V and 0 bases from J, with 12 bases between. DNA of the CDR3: TGTGCCACCAGTGGCTGGCAGAATTCTAACTATGGCTACACCTTC. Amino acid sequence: CATSGWQNSNYGYTF.

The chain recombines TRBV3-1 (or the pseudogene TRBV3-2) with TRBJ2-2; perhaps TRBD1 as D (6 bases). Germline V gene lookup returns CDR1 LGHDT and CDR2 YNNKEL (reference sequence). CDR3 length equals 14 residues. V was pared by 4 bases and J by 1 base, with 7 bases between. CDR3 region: CASSPGVNTGELFF. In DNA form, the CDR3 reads TGTGCCAGCAGCCCAGGGGTGAACACCGGGGAGCTGTTTTTT.

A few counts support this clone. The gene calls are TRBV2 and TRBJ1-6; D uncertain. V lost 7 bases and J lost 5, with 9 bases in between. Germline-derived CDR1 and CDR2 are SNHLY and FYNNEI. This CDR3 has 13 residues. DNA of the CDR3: TGTGCCAGCACCGGGAGGGATAATTCACCCCTCCACTTT. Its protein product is CASTGRDNSPLHF.

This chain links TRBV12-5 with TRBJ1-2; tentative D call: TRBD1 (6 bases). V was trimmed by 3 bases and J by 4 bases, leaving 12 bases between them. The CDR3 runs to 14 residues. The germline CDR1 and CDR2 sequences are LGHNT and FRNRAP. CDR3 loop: CASGFLDRTYGYTF. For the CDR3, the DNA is TGTGCTAGTGGTTTCCTGGACAGAACCTATGGCTACACCTTC. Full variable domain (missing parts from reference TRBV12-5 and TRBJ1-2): DARVTQTPRHKVTEMGQEVTMRCQPILGHNTVFWYRQTMMQGLELLAYFRNRAPLDDSGMPKDRFSAEMPDATLATLKIQPSEPRDSAVYFCASGFLDRTYGYTFGSGTRLTVV.

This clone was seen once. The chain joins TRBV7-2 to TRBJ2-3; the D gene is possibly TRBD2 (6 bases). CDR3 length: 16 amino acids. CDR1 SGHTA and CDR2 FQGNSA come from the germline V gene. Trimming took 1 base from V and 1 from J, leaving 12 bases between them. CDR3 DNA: TGTGCCAGCAGCTTAGATTTGCGGGGAGGCACAGATACGCAGTATTTT. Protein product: CASSLDLRGGTDTQYF.

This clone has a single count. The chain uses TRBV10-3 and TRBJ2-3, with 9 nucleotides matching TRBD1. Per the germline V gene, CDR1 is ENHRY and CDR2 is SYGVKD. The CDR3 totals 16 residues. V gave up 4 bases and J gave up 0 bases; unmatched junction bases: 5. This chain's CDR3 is CAISVRTGVSTDTQYF. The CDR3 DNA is TGTGCCATCAGTGTTCGGACAGGGGTGAGCACAGATACGCAGTATTTT.

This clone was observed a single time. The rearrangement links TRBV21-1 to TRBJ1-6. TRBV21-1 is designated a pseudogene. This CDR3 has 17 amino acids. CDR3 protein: CASSKARARGIGSPLHF. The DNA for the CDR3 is TGTGCCAGCAGCAAAGCGCGGGCACGGGGGATAGGTTCACCCCTCCACTTT.

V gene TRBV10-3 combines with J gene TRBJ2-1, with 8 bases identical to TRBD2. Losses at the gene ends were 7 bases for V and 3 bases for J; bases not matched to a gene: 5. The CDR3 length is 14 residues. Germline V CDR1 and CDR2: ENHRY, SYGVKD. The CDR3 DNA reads TGTGCCATCATGGCGGGGGGCGACTACAATGAGCAGTTCTTC. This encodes CAIMAGGDYNEQFF.

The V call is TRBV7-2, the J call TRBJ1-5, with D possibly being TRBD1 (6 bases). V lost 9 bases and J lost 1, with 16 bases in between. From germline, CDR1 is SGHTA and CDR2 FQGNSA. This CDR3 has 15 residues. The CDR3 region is CARRGRRESNQPQHF. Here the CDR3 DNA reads TGTGCCAGACGGGGGCGGCGGGAGAGCAATCAGCCCCAGCATTTT.

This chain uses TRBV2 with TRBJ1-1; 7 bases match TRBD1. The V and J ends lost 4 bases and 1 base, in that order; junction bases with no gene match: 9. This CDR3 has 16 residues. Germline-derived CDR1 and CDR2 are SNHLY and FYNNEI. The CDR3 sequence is CASSGRDSRTNTEAFF. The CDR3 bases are TGTGCCAGCAGTGGCCGGGACAGTCGGACGAACACTGAAGCTTTCTTT.

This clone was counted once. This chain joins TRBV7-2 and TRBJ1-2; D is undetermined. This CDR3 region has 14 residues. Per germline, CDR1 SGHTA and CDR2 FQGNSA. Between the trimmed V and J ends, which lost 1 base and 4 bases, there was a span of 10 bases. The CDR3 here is CASSLDFAGYGYTF. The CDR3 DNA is TGTGCCAGCAGCTTAGATTTCGCGGGCTATGGCTACACCTTC.

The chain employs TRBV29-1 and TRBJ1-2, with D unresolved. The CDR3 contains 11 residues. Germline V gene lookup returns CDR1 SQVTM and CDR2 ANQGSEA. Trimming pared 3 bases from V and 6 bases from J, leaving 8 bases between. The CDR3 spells CSVEADNGYTF. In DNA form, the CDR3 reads TGCAGCGTTGAGGCAGATAATGGCTACACCTTC.

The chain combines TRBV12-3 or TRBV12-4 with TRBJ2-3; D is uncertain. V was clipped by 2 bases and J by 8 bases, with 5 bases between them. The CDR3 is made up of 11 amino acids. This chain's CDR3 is CASSLYGTQYF. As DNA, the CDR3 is TGTGCCAGCAGTTTATACGGTACGCAGTATTTT.

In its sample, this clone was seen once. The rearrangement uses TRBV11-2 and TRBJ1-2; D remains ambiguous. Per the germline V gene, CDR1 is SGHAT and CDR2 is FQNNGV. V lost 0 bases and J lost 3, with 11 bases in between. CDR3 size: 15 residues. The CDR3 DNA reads TGTGCCAGCAGCTTAGATTTCGGCGGTGACTATGGCTACACCTTC. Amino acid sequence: CASSLDFGGDYGYTF.

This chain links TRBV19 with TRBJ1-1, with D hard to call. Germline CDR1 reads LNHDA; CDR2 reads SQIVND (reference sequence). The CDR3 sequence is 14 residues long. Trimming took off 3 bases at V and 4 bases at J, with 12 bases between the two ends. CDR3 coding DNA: TGTGCCAGTAGTATTACCAGAGCGACCACTGAAGCTTTCTTT. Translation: CASSITRATTEAFF.

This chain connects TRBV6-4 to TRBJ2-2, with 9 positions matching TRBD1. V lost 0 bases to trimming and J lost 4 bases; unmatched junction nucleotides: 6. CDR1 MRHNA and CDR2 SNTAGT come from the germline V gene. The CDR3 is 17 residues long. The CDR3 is CASSDSRGTGFTGELFF. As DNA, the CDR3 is TGTGCCAGCAGTGACTCGAGGGGGACAGGGTTCACCGGGGAGCTGTTTTTT.